This TCR beta chain was recovered during a study of T cells in Graves' hyperthyroidism and ophthalmopathy. General study results and limits: Within blood appeared most thyroid clonotypes that had expanded above 0.001.

RNA transcripts gave rise to amplified TCR beta CDR3 regions. HTBI primers drove first-round RT-PCR of the TCR CDR3. In TCRdb, the multiplex PCR reads were re-called with MiXCR into one record per CDR3 protein. The sample shows about 720,000 distinct CDR3 sequences, about 16% of them seen only once. Germline V lookup: CDR1 LNHNV, CDR2 YYDKDF (reference sequence). This CDR3 contains 20 residues. Losses at the gene ends were 7 bases for V and 3 bases for J; bases not matched to a gene: 21. This clonotype was detected a few times. Its target is unknown. Exclusion followed for patients with uncontrolled infection, other autoimmune disease, pregnancy or lactation.

Sequencing was carried out using blood. The sequence came from a man between 18 and 35 years old with Graves' hyperthyroidism. The rearrangement uses TRBV15 and TRBJ2-1; 10 bases align to TRBD2. CDR3 DNA: TGTGCCACCAAGAATTTGACCCCGGGACTAGCGATTTCAATCTACAATGAGCAGTTCTTC. Amino acid sequence: CATKNLTPGLAISIYNEQFF.